These T cell receptor beta chains were read from a single sample in a study of OX40 agonist ivuxolimab in advanced cancers. Clones were sequenced by immunoSEQ multiplex PCR, and TCRdb holds only the in-frame ones, with some missing. The table has about 80,000 clones, roughly 90% seen once. The sample here was CD4+ or CD8+ T cells sorted from blood, taken in a trial of the OX40 agonist ivuxolimab. These receptors all stem from an adult with an advanced solid tumor such as melanoma, head and neck, liver or kidney cancer. CDR3s include the opening cysteine and the closing phenylalanine or tryptophan. The order of the fields is CDR3 length, J gene, D gene, clone size, V gene, CDR3 DNA, CDR3 protein. D genes are given only for firm matches. Only part of the rows carry a size: once, few, many, or a class if the clone is expanded.

>13|TRBJ2-5|TRBD1|NA|TRBV5-6
TGTGGGACAGGGGATGCGGGTACGGAGACCCAGTACTTC
CGTGDAGTETQYF
>14|TRBJ1-1|NA|NA|TRBV5-1
TGCGCCAGCAGCTTGGGGGATATGAACACTGAAGCTTTCTTT
CASSLGDMNTEAFF
>14|TRBJ2-7|NA|NA|TRBV7-9
TGTGCCAGCAGCTTACAGTACCGCACGAACGAGCAGTACTTC
CASSLQYRTNEQYF
>17|TRBJ2-1|NA|NA|TRBV7-6
TGTGCCAGCAGCCCCTTGATGGGGGGTACGGCCTACAATGAGCAGTTCTTC
CASSPLMGGTAYNEQFF
>15|TRBJ2-7|TRBD1|NA|TRBV6-4
TGTGCCAGCACCAGAACAGGGGACGGGTCCTACGAGCAGTACTTC
CASTRTGDGSYEQYF
>12|TRBJ1-1|NA|NA|TRBV7-9
TGTGCCAGCAGGACAGGGAACACTGAAGCTTTCTTT
CASRTGNTEAFF
>14|TRBJ2-7|TRBD1|NA|TRBV9
TGTGCCAGCAGCGTAACAGGGGGCTCCTACGAGCAGTACTTC
CASSVTGGSYEQYF
>17|TRBJ2-2|NA|once|TRBV6-1
TGTGCCAGCAGTGACCCATCCGGGACGGCGAGCACCGGGGAGCTGTTTTTT
CASSDPSGTASTGELFF
>16|TRBJ2-5|TRBD1|NA|TRBV9
TGTGCCAGCAGCCCCGGGGACAGGGGTGCGGGAGAGACCCAGTACTTC
CASSPGDRGAGETQYF
>10|TRBJ1-1|NA|NA|TRBV6-5
TGTGCCAGCAGTTACTCTGAAGCTTTCTTT
CASSYSEAFF
>12|TRBJ2-7|NA|NA|TRBV4-1
TGCGCCAGCAGCCCGGACTCGTACGAGCAGTACTTC
CASSPDSYEQYF
>14|TRBJ1-4|NA|NA|TRBV5-6
TGTGCCAGCAGCTTGGGACAGAAGAATGAAAAACTGTTTTTT
CASSLGQKNEKLFF
>12|TRBJ2-7|NA|NA|TRBV5-6
TGTGCCAGCAGCTTGCTGGTTGGCGAGCAGTACTTC
CASSLLVGEQYF
>14|TRBJ1-1|NA|NA|TRBV13
TGTGCCAGCAGCTTCAGCGAGGGGAACACTGAAGCTTTCTTT
CASSFSEGNTEAFF
>17|TRBJ2-7|TRBD1|NA|TRBV5-6
TGTGCCAGCAGCTCCCAAGACAGGGGGCTGTTCGCCTACGAGCAGTACTTC
CASSSQDRGLFAYEQYF
>14|TRBJ2-1|TRBD1|NA|TRBV19
TGTGCCGTCAAGAAGGGGGCCCTCTACAATGAGCAGTTCTTC
CAVKKGALYNEQFF